This T cell receptor (delta chain) came from a study of delta chains in infants with herpesvirus infections (dated 2023 in TCRdb). Describing the broader study: From birth, the study prospectively followed a Ugandan infant birth cohort to characterize gammadelta T cell responses to primary cytomegalovirus (CMV) infection. The study looked for a public fetal Vdelta1/Vgamma8 gammadelta TCR clonotype in infants infected with CMV after birth. From PBMC, gammadelta TCRs were sequenced for more than 15 CMV-infected infants (one congenitally infected) and 8 or 9 CMV-uninfected infants who had sufficient sample available. By approximate age, the infant blood samples fell into groups of 1.5, 4, 8 and 12 months. Belgian fetal and cord blood gammadelta TCR data that had been published previously were included solely for comparison and were not produced in this cohort.

Results the study describes overall, beyond this receptor: The public clonotype was found only at the first time point after infection and was absent in uninfected infants and in those infected after 120 days. The public Vdelta1 clonotype was detected in about 20% of the 18 CMV-infected infants, namely three infected postnatally before 120 days of age and the congenitally infected infant. Public-clonotype frequency among Vdelta1 cells appeared to correlate inversely with age at infection and decayed rapidly, seemingly not persisting beyond approximately two months. The public clonotype might still be present below the detection limit in CMV-uninfected infants. Limitations noted by the authors included a small sample size and a lack of race- or environment-matched controls, because nearly all Ugandans acquire CMV before adulthood.

Taking its sample share into account, this clone is large (0.1 to 1%). The antigen this receptor binds is unknown. Per-nucleotide qualities are absent, and no much larger clonotype sits a single base away. The method was RT-PCR. PBMC RNA was reverse transcribed with SuperScript II using gamma-chain- and delta-chain-specific primers to generate TCR cDNA. The cDNA was purified with AMPure XP beads, then amplified and indexed with Illumina adapters using the Nextera XT Index Kit. Sequencing of gammadelta TCR libraries was carried out on an Illumina MiSeq using a V2 300-cycle kit. Per the authors' processing: Using MiXCR v2.1.12, CDR3 sequences were assembled, and reads were mapped onto D, J and V genes obtained from GenBank. Repertoire analyses of the CDR3 clonotypes were performed with VDJtools v1.2.1. Public reads were reanalyzed in TCRdb with CATT, and rows carrying the same DNA were merged afterwards. The V and J calls come from TCRdb's annotation, not from the publication. The sample table holds approximately 640 delta-chain clones, of which less than 75% were seen once. The ten biggest clones cover 20% to 30% of the sample.

Infants were enrolled after their mothers, pregnant women receiving prenatal care in Kampala, Uganda, were recruited, and documentation of maternal HIV status was required. Families received weekly visits, and collection of infant clinical information, oral swabs and peripheral blood began at 6 weeks of age and continued every 4 months after that. Blood was drawn into heparin tubes, and PBMC were separated by Ficoll-Paque density gradient centrifugation and then cryopreserved. The germline V and J ends show losses of 2 bases and 0 bases respectively, and no gene match explains 5 bases of the junction. Measured from the cysteine to the phenylalanine, the CDR3 is 19 residues long. Solely the CDR3 DNA is kept, with 57 bases framed from the first base. The germline V gene yields GEAIGNYY for CDR1 and EKD for CDR2.

This sequence uses TRDV2 and TRDJ3; the central 11 bases match TRDD3. The sequencing used peripheral blood, collected at time point 4 of longitudinal follow-up. The origin of this receptor is a human donor who was a Ugandan infant, either HIV-exposed or HIV-unexposed (not recorded which). This receptor has the CDR3 CACDKVLGDSSWDTRQMFF. The base sequence is TGTGCCTGTGACAAAGTACTGGGGGATAGCTCCTGGGACACCCGACAGATGTTTTTC.